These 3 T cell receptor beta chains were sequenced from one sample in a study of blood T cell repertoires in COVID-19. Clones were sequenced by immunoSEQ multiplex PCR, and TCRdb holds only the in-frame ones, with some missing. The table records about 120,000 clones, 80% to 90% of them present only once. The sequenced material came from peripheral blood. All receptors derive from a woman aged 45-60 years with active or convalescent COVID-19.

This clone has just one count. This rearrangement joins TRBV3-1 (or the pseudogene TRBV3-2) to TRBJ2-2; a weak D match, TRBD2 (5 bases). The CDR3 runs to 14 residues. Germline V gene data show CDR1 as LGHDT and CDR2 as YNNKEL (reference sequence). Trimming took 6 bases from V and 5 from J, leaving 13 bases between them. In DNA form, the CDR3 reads TGTGCCAGCAGAAACCTAGCCGGGACCGGGGAGCTGTTTTTT. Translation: CASRNLAGTGELFF.

The CDR3 region is CAISMDRDGYTF. CDR3 DNA sequence: TGTGCCATCAGTATGGACAGGGATGGCTACACCTTC. The chain combines TRBV10-3 with TRBJ1-2; TRBD1 matches 8 bases. V shed 5 bases, J shed 6 bases, and the junction held 2 bases outside the gene matches. Germline loops: CDR1 ENHRY, CDR2 SYGVKD. This CDR3 has 12 residues.

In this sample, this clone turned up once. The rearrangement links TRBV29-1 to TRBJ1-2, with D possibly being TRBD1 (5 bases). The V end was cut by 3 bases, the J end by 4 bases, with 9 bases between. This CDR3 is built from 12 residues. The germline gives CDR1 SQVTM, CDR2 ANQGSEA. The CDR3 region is CSVEAGIYGYTF. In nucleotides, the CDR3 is TGCAGCGTTGAGGCAGGGATCTATGGCTACACCTTC.